The entry below describes one T cell receptor beta chain. This clone's antigen is unknown. Base qualities are not at hand, and no much larger clone is one base apart. To demonstrate the VDJtools post-analysis software, TCR beta repertoires were profiled from the peripheral blood of roughly 14 young patients with multiple sclerosis. The multiple sclerosis patients were children and adolescents ranging in age from about 6 to 16 years. Library method: PCR. Reads for this sample came from an Illumina HiSeq 2500. To reduce PCR and sequencing biases, unique molecular identifiers were built into the TCR beta cDNA libraries. Every 1 to 10 million input T cells yielded 500,000 or so cDNA molecules, meaning each molecule approximated one T cell. The same protocol used for the earlier healthy control dataset was applied to prepare and sequence the patient libraries. Samples belonging to the same batch were prepared together, multiplexed and sequenced on a shared HiSeq lane. The study's own analysis went as follows. MIGEC was used to process the raw barcoded reads, and molecular identifier groups with only a single read were discarded before consensus assembly and CDR3 extraction. VDJtools was used for post-analysis of the clonotype tables, and diversity was normalized by down-sampling every dataset to the size of the smallest sample. Repertoire overlap clustering matched CDR3 amino acid but not nucleotide sequences to correct batch-related cross-sample contamination. TCRdb ran its own pipeline on the public reads, namely fastp trimming at Q25 and MiXCR clone calling, and kept in-frame beta chains. CDR3 protein duplicates are merged, each entry listing the most common genes and DNA. TCRdb, not the original authors, processed these V and J calls. For this sample there are about 400,000 distinct CDR3 sequences; roughly 36% appear just once. The leading ten clones occupy 13% of the sample.

The record originates from a study of post-analysis software for immune sequencing data (dated by TCRdb to 2013 to 2016). Regarding the research as a whole: Disease courses on record covered relapsing-remitting, secondary progressive and progressive-relapsing multiple sclerosis, though some patients had no subtype annotation. Patient repertoires were compared against over ten previously published healthy control repertoires from donors aged roughly 6 to 28 years. A subset of samples was prepared in parallel using single-end sample barcoding, then pooled and co-amplified after Illumina adapter ligation. Results the study describes overall, beyond this receptor: Multiple sclerosis patients had significantly lower normalized Chao1 diversity than controls, a result that suggests substantial peripheral T-cell clonal expansion. The multiple sclerosis patient group was slightly younger than the control group. Direct clustering with F measure revealed strong co-clustering of samples prepared in the same batch, which led to a batch-effect correction. Significantly higher frequencies in patients than in controls were found for roughly 5 TRBV segments, including TRBV5-6, TRBV5-1 and TRBV20-1.

The germline V gene gives CDR1 as SQVTM and CDR2 as ANQGSEA. The CDR3 covers 13 residues, taking in both the cysteine and the phenylalanine. CDR3 DNA only is kept here, 39 bases in frame from base 1. V was cut back by 4 bases and J by 5 bases, leaving a gap of 11 bases between them. The receptor comes from a girl aged 5 to 17 with multiple sclerosis. Here the chain combines TRBV29-1 and TRBJ2-2; too little of a D gene remains to name it. Sequencing was carried out using blood. The nucleotides read TGCAGCGTTGCAATACCGGAGACCGGGGAGCTGTTTTTT. This encodes CSVAIPETGELFF.